Sequencing of this T cell receptor (beta chain) was carried out in a study of T cells in Graves' hyperthyroidism and ophthalmopathy. This CDR3 has 16 amino acids. V lost 2 bases and J lost 6, with 17 bases in between. Germline V gene sequence: CDR1 SGHTA, CDR2 FQGNSA. This clonotype was observed many times. The antigen remains undetermined. Whole-study results and caveats: Ophthalmopathy got predicted by the model a median roughly six months before its onset.

Amplification yielded TCR beta CDR3 regions, with RNA transcripts as the source. RT-PCR in the first round (using the HTBI primer set) targeted the TCR CDR3. TCRdb re-analysed the multiplex PCR reads in MiXCR, keeping a single row per CDR3 protein. The repertoire consists of hundreds of thousands of distinct CDR3 sequences, with about 45% occurring once and the leading ten covering 6.5% to 9%. V and J are TRBV7-2 and TRBJ1-5, with D tentatively TRBD1 (5 bases). The source is an adult man with Graves' disease, either hyperthyroidism or ophthalmopathy (not recorded which). Sequenced material: peripheral blood or thyroid tissue (not recorded which). The CDR3 loop is CASSLLRAGRGQPQHF. The DNA of the CDR3 is TGTGCCAGCAGCTTACTCAGGGCAGGGCGAGGTCAGCCCCAGCATTTT.